Here is one TCR beta chain with its context. What it binds is unknown. These data come from a study of a mutant IDH1 vaccine in newly diagnosed glioma. Time point meaning: week 5, during vaccination. Topical imiquimod accompanied each vaccine dose, which consisted of 300 ug of mutant IDH1 20-mer peptide. Germline V gene lookup returns CDR1 MNHEY and CDR2 SVGAGI. J gave up 6 bases and V 6 bases, and 3 bases lay outside the gene matches. This CDR3 has 12 amino acids. Repertoires were generated with immunoSEQ multiplex PCR, while TCRdb's copy carries only in-frame clones and drops some. The sample consists of around 46,000 clones, around 80% of them appearing once.

This rearrangement joins TRBV6-5 to TRBJ2-7, with 9 bases matching TRBD1. This specimen was PBMCs, taken from a glioma patient whose treatment included an IDH1 peptide vaccine. This receptor was obtained from a man between 50 and 59 years old with glioma. The CDR3 nucleotides read TGTGCCAGCAGCCTGGACAGGGGCGAGCAGTACTTC. It translates to CASSLDRGEQYF.